This TCR beta chain was captured by sequencing in a study of blood T cell repertoires in COVID-19 (dated by TCRdb to 2019 to 2021). Study-wide context: The collaborator samples originated in the United States, Italy and Spain and spanned the acute and convalescent phases of COVID-19. The sample metadata nearly always contained a de-identified subject ID, COVID-19 status, age in years and sex. The dataset comprised deeply sampled blood TCRbeta repertoires from subjects exposed to, actively infected with, or recovered from COVID-19. Where available, HLA class I and class II types were taken from metadata supplied by the sample provider and were not determined by assay-based typing. The repertoires were released in a freely available public database meant as a resource for research on the immune response to SARS-CoV-2. The material from the prospective study consisted of cDNA or gDNA derived from T cells, B-cell-depleted T cells, or PBMCs. Samples came from the ongoing ImmuneRACE study (first 160 participants) plus 1,254 subjects from 6 global collaborators. The paper's findings and limits, for the study overall: The quantity of clinical and demographic metadata differed by source and by participant and was supplied without curation.

From a lookup of the germline V gene (reference sequence), CDR1 and CDR2 are GTSNPN and SVGIG. Counted from cysteine to phenylalanine, this CDR3 has 14 amino acids. Only the CDR3 part of the read is kept: 42 bases, read in frame from the first base. The V end gives up 8 bases and the J end 6 bases, leaving 8 bases in the junction not matched to a gene. In regard to this clone: Its cognate antigen has yet to be identified. Base qualities are not provided; no much larger clone lies one nucleotide away.

Each collaborating institution followed its own protocols to collect whole blood in K2EDTA tubes. For TCRbeta analysis, collaborator samples were shipped as frozen whole blood, as isolated PBMCs, or as DNA extracted from either sample type. The immunoSEQ Assay, a bias-controlled multiplex PCR, was used to amplify TCRbeta CDR3 regions from genomic DNA. In the source study's methods: The number of nucleated cells in each sample was estimated from the amplification of reference gene primers within the assay. Sequence reads were collapsed and filtered to measure the absolute abundance of every unique TCRbeta CDR3 rearrangement. For each sample, productive Simpson clonality was calculated by taking the square root of Simpson's diversity index across productive rearrangements. Entries here come from immuneACCESS through TCRdb and include only in-frame sequences with V and J called. Some clones fail to appear in such tables; in the studies checked, an unresolved V gene covers under half of the shortfall, and the cause of the remainder is unknown. V and J calls and clone size are copied from that table; D and trimming were computed from the DNA. The table for this sample lists fewer than 300,000 clones; about 86% of them were counted only once. Together, the top ten hold approximately 6% of the sample.

This clonotype originated in a man older than 75 with acute or convalescent COVID-19. This chain is built from TRBV30 and TRBJ2-1; TRBD2 aligns with 12 central bases. Sequencing input: peripheral blood. The bases are TGTGCCCTCGGACTAGCGGGATTGATCAATGAGCAGTTCTTC. This translates into CALGLAGLINEQFF.